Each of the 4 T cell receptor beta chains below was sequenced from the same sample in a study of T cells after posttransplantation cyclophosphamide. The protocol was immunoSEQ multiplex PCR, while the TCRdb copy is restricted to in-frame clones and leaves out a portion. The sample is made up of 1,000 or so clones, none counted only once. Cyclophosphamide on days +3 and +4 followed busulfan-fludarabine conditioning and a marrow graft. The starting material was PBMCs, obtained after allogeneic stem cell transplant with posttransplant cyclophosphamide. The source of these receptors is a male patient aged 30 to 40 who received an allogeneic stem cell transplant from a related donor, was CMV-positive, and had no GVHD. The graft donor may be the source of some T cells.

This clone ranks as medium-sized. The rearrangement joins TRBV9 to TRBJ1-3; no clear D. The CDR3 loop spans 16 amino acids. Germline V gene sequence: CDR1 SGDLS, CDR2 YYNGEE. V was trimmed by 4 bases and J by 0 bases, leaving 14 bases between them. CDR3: CASSTSGASSGNTIYF. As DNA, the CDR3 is TGTGCCAGCAGCACGAGCGGAGCCTCCTCTGGAAACACCATATATTTT. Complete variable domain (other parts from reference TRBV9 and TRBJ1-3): DSGVTQTPKHLITATGQRVTLRCSPRSGDLSVYWYQQSLDQGLQFLIQYYNGEERAKGNILERFSAQQFPDLHSELNLSSLELGDSALYFCASSTSGASSGNTIYFGEGSWLTVV.

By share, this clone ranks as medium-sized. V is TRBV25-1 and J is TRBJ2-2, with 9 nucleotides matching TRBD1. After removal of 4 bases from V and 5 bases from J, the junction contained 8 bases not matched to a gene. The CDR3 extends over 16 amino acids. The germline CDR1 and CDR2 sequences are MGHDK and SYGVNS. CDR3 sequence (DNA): TGTGCCAGCAGTGGGTACAGGGGGCTGGGGACCGGGGAGCTGTTTTTT. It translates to CASSGYRGLGTGELFF.

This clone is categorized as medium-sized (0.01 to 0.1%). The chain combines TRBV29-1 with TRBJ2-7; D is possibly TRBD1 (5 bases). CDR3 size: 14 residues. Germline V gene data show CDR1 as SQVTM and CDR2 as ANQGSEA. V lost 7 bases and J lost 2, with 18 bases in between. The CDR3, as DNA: TGCAGCGCCGAACAGGAAAACCGACCCTACGAGCAGTACTTC. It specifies CSAEQENRPYEQYF.

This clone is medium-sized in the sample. DNA of the CDR3: TGTGCCAGCAGCCTTCCGGGACAGGGGCCCTACGAGCAGTACTTC. It encodes CASSLPGQGPYEQYF. The chain combines TRBV7-9 with TRBJ2-7; 10 positions agree with TRBD1. The germline V gene encodes CDR1 SEHNR and CDR2 FQNEAQ (reference sequence). With V trimmed by 5 bases and J by 2 bases, 6 bases remained unmatched. This CDR3 region has 15 residues.